This T cell receptor (beta chain) was sequenced during a study of T cell repertoires in cytomegalovirus infection. Whole-study context: Matching HLA type, along with CMV infection, was indicated by public TCR beta signatures. Findings and caveats of the study: Summed public TCR beta family frequency identified CMV carriers bearing the relevant HLA. In two of eight donors, the top clonotype was HLA-C-restricted CMV-specific.

TCRdb used MiXCR to reprocess the reads, holding one entry per CDR3 protein. The sample has around 280,000 distinct CDR3 sequences; approximately 8.9% are singletons. This clonotype was seen ten or more times. Its antigen is currently unknown. V was cut by 6 bases and J by 5 bases, with 19 bases left in between. The CDR3 has 15 amino acids. Per germline, CDR1 MDHEN and CDR2 SYDVKM. This sequence originates from a human donor in good health (CMV status not recorded). Some clones in this sample may be carry-over from other donors' samples. The specimen sequenced was PBMCs. The rearrangement joins TRBV28 to TRBJ2-5; either TRBD1 or TRBD2 may fit D (5 bases each). For the CDR3, the DNA is TGTGCCAGCAGCCCCCCGGCAGGGACGGGGGAGACCCAGTACTTC. Protein product: CASSPPAGTGETQYF.